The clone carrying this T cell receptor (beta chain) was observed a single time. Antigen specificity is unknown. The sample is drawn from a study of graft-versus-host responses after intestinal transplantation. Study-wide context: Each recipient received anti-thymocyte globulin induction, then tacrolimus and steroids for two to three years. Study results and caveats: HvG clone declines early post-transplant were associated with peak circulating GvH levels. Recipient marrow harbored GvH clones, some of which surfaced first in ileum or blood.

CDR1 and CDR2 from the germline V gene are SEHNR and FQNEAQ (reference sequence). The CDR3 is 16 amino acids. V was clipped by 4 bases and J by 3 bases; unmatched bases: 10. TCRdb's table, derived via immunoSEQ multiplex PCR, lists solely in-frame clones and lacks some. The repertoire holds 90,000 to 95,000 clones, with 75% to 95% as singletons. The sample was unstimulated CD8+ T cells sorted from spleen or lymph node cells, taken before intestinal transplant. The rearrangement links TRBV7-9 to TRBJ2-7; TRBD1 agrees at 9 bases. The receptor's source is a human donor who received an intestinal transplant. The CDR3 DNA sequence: TGTGCCAGCAGCTCCGCCGGGACAGGGAGCCTCTACGAGCAGTACTTC. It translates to CASSSAGTGSLYEQYF.